The 26 T cell receptor beta chains reported below all come from one sample, sequenced in a study of cytomegalovirus exposure and HLA in healthy donors. Vbeta (60) and Jbeta (13) primers were used in the PCR. Assay: immunoSEQ multiplex PCR; the TCRdb copy retains only in-frame clones and omits some. This sample has about 160,000 clones, with 80% to 90% found just once. The specimen sequenced was PBMCs. Receptors originate from a woman aged 18-29 years in good health and CMV-seronegative.

The V and J genes are TRBV28 and TRBJ1-5, with D unclear. Germline lookup yields CDR1 MDHEN and CDR2 SYDVKM. V lost 2 bases to trimming and J lost 8 bases, with 13 bases between them. The CDR3 is made up of 14 amino acids. DNA for the CDR3: TGTGCCAGCAGTTTAAGTCGGGTGGTCGAGCCCCAGCATTTT. It translates to CASSLSRVVEPQHF.

This chain connects TRBV5-8 to TRBJ1-2, with TRBD1 identical over 7 bases. Germline CDR1 is SGHTS and CDR2 is YDEGEE. V was pared by 4 bases and J by 4 bases, with 13 bases of the junction left unmatched. The CDR3 is 16 amino acids. For the CDR3, the DNA is TGTGCCAGCAGCCCCCCGAGGGGACAGCGCATCTATGGCTACACCTTC. Translated: CASSPPRGQRIYGYTF.

The CDR3 DNA sequence: TGCGCCAGCAGCTTAACTAAACCTAGCACAGATACGCAGTATTTT. Translation gives CASSLTKPSTDTQYF. V is TRBV5-1 and J is TRBJ2-3; D is uncertain. CDR3 length: 15 residues. Germline V gene sequence: CDR1 SGHRS, CDR2 YFSETQ. Trimming pared 2 bases from V and 0 bases from J, leaving 10 bases between.

CDR3 loop: CASSPPRNEQFF. As DNA, the CDR3 is TGTGCCAGCAGCCCCCCCCGCAATGAGCAGTTCTTC. The chain combines TRBV7-2 with TRBJ2-1; D call uncertain. This CDR3 spans 12 amino acids. From germline, CDR1 is SGHTA and CDR2 FQGNSA. Deletions cut 5 bases from V and 6 bases from J, with 8 bases between.

Only one count was recorded for this clone. The chain links TRBV7-3 to TRBJ2-4; D might be TRBD2 (7 bases). The CDR3 has 17 residues. V shed 0 bases and J shed 3 bases, with 15 bases lying between them. Germline V gene sequence: CDR1 SGHTA, CDR2 FQGTGA. The CDR3 nucleotides read TGTGCCAGCAGCTTAACGGGCGGGGGCGGGGGCAAAAACATTCAGTACTTC. Residues: CASSLTGGGGGKNIQYF.

This chain uses TRBV2 with TRBJ2-1; D may be TRBD1 (6 bases). The CDR3 has 13 amino acids. V lost 4 bases, J lost 4 bases, and 8 bases lay in between. Germline CDR1 is SNHLY and CDR2 is FYNNEI. As DNA, the CDR3 is TGTGCCAGCAGTGGACAGGCTTACAATGAGCAGTTCTTC. It yields the protein CASSGQAYNEQFF. The variable domain in full, completed from reference TRBV2 and TRBJ2-1, reads EPEVTQTPSHQVTQMGQEVILRCVPISNHLYFYWYRQILGQKVEFLVSFYNNEISEKSEIFDDQFSVERPDGSNFTLKIRSTKLEDSAMYFCASSGQAYNEQFFGPGTRLTVL.

V and J are TRBV28 and TRBJ2-7; D is uncertain. CDR1 is MDHEN, CDR2 SYDVKM, per germline. V was pared by 3 bases and J by 2 bases, with 5 bases between. There are 12 residues in the CDR3. This CDR3 reads CASSFRAYEQYF. The CDR3 coding sequence is TGTGCCAGCAGTTTTCGAGCCTACGAGCAGTACTTC.

The rearrangement links TRBV10-3 to TRBJ1-2, with 7 bases lining up with TRBD1. The CDR3 spans 17 residues. The germline V gene has CDR1 ENHRY and CDR2 SYGVKD. V was clipped by 11 bases and J by 0 bases; unmatched bases: 18. The CDR3 reads CAAHNQGVLRANYGYTF. Here the CDR3 DNA reads TGTGCCGCCCACAATCAGGGGGTTCTCAGAGCTAACTATGGCTACACCTTC.

This chain joins TRBV19 and TRBJ2-1; 9 bases fit TRBD1. The CDR3 spans 15 residues. The V segment lost 6 bases and the J segment 7 bases; nucleotides outside the gene matches: 10. CDR1 is LNHDA and CDR2 is SQIVND in the germline V gene (reference sequence). This CDR3 reads CASRGQGLKWNEQFF. The CDR3 DNA sequence: TGTGCCAGTAGGGGACAGGGCCTAAAGTGGAATGAGCAGTTCTTC. Full variable domain (rest looked up from reference TRBV19 and TRBJ2-1): DGGITQSPKYLFRKEGQNVTLSCEQNLNHDAMYWYRQDPGQGLRLIYYSQIVNDFQKGDIAEGYSVSREKKESFPLTVTSAQKNPTAFYLCASRGQGLKWNEQFFGPGTRLTVL.

The V gene is TRBV2, the J gene TRBJ2-1; a possible D gene is TRBD2 (6 bases). The CDR3 has 15 amino acids. CDR1 and CDR2 (germline): SNHLY, FYNNEI. Trimming removed 7 bases at V and 3 bases at J, with 16 bases between. This chain's CDR3 is CASKERVDFYNEQFF. The CDR3, as DNA: TGTGCCAGCAAAGAGCGGGTGGATTTCTACAATGAGCAGTTCTTC.

The rearrangement links TRBV10-2 to TRBJ1-5, with 9 positions matching TRBD1. The CDR3 spans 15 residues. Per germline, CDR1 WSHSY and CDR2 SAAADI. Germline trimming cut 5 bases from V and 3 bases from J; bases unmatched to any gene: 5. The CDR3 loop is CASSPGTGHNQPQHF. The CDR3 nucleotides read TGCGCCAGCAGTCCCGGGACAGGGCACAATCAGCCCCAGCATTTT.

The chain employs TRBV4-1 and TRBJ1-1; D unresolved. The length of the CDR3 is 13 residues. Trimming took 0 bases from V and 5 from J, leaving 7 bases between them. The germline CDR1 and CDR2 sequences are MGHRA and YSYEKL. CDR3 nucleotide sequence: TGCGCCAGCAGCCAAGATCGGGGAACTGAAGCTTTCTTT. The encoded protein is CASSQDRGTEAFF.

V is TRBV7-2 and J is TRBJ1-6; 11 bases agree with TRBD1. CDR3 size: 14 residues. Unmatched junction bases numbered 6, after V lost 8 bases and J lost 9 bases. The germline V gene has CDR1 SGHTA and CDR2 FQGNSA. The CDR3 loop reads CASGRGQGGSPLHF. CDR3 DNA: TGTGCCAGCGGACGGGGACAGGGGGGTTCACCCCTCCACTTT.

V usage is TRBV19 and J usage is TRBJ1-2; D may be TRBD1 (6 bases). Trimming cost V 3 bases and J 5 bases, with 16 bases left between them. In germline, CDR1 is LNHDA, CDR2 SQIVND (reference sequence). This CDR3 is 15 amino acids long. The CDR3 DNA reads as TGTGCCAGTAGTATGGACGGGGGGCTGAAGTATGGCTACACCTTC. Translating it yields CASSMDGGLKYGYTF.

The count of this clone is one. The chain combines TRBV5-8 with TRBJ2-7; tentative D call: TRBD2 (6 bases). The ends were cut back, 5 bases at V and 5 bases at J, with 17 bases in the middle. CDR3 size: 14 residues. CDR1 and CDR2 from the germline V gene are SGHTS and YDEGEE. CDR3 sequence: CASRLVHRGNEQYF. In DNA form, the CDR3 reads TGTGCCAGCAGACTCGTACACCGGGGGAACGAGCAGTACTTC.

The CDR3 region is CASSLGGSNNEQFF. DNA for the CDR3: TGTGCCAGCAGCTTAGGAGGGTCGAACAATGAGCAGTTCTTC. This sequence joins TRBV7-2 and TRBJ2-1; maybe TRBD2 (5 bases). With 1 base removed from V and 5 bases from J, the gap between germline ends came to 9 bases. The CDR3 extends over 14 amino acids. Per the germline V gene, CDR1 is SGHTA and CDR2 is FQGNSA.

The chain combines TRBV30 with TRBJ1-4; D uncertain. The CDR3 covers 14 residues. Trimming stripped 0 bases from V and 5 bases from J, with 10 bases between. Germline CDR1 reads GTSNPN; CDR2 reads SVGIG (reference sequence). The CDR3 region has the DNA TGTGCCTGGAGTGTCCGGGGAAGAAATGAAAAACTGTTTTTT. As protein: CAWSVRGRNEKLFF.

V gene TRBV28 combines with J gene TRBJ1-6, with a possible D match to TRBD1 (6 bases). The CDR3 runs to 18 residues. The V gene's germline CDR1 is MDHEN and CDR2 SYDVKM. V lost 3 bases to trimming and J lost 0 bases, with 15 bases between them. CDR3 residues: CASSFRRGASSYNSPLHF. CDR3 nucleotides: TGTGCCAGCAGTTTTCGCAGGGGCGCCAGCTCCTATAATTCACCCCTCCACTTT.

The chain links TRBV29-1 to TRBJ2-7, with 10 bases that match TRBD2. The V segment lost 3 bases and the J segment 5 bases; nucleotides outside the gene matches: 4. The CDR3 extends over 13 amino acids. Germline-derived CDR1 and CDR2 are SQVTM and ANQGSEA. The CDR3 coding sequence is TGCAGCGTTGAGGTAGCGGGGGGCGACGAGCAGTACTTC. It codes for CSVEVAGGDEQYF.

The chain recombines TRBV10-3 with TRBJ1-2, with TRBD1 matching over 8 bases. CDR3 length equals 12 residues. The trim removed 8 bases at V and 8 bases at J, leaving 7 bases unmatched. The V gene's germline CDR1 is ENHRY and CDR2 SYGVKD. The CDR3 protein is CAIHGTGYGYTF. Written as DNA, the CDR3 is TGTGCCATCCACGGGACAGGCTACGGCTACACCTTC.

The chain couples TRBV18 to TRBJ1-2; D unresolved. The CDR3 has 15 amino acids. The V gene lost 8 bases and the J gene lost 4 bases, with 20 bases spanning the gap. Looked up from germline, CDR1 is KGHSH and CDR2 is LQKENI. The CDR3 bases are TGTGCCAGCCAAGGGTATCCGGGGAGGAGCTATGGCTACACCTTC. Protein product: CASQGYPGRSYGYTF.

The chain links TRBV27 to TRBJ2-1; D uncertain. The germline V gene encodes CDR1 MNHEY and CDR2 SMNVEV (reference sequence). The CDR3 is made up of 11 amino acids. V was shortened by 6 bases and J by 7 bases, with 7 bases between the two germline ends. CDR3 sequence: CASSMFNEQFF. CDR3 bases: TGTGCCAGCAGCATGTTTAATGAGCAGTTCTTC.

This clone was counted a single time. V usage is TRBV28 and J usage is TRBJ1-2; D unresolved. The germline V gene encodes CDR1 MDHEN and CDR2 SYDVKM. V lost 3 bases to trimming and J lost 4 bases, with 9 bases between them. The CDR3 spans 13 residues. The CDR3 DNA sequence: TGTGCCAGCAGTTTGTGGGCCTCCTATGGCTACACCTTC. Protein product: CASSLWASYGYTF.

This clone is labeled medium-sized. The chain combines TRBV6-4 with TRBJ1-4; D is uncertain. The CDR3 totals 16 residues. The germline V and J ends were trimmed by 6 bases and 7 bases, with 21 bases remaining between them. CDR1 is MRHNA, CDR2 SNTAGT, per germline. CDR3: CASSPSIEGGREKLFF. For the CDR3, the DNA is TGTGCCAGCAGCCCCTCGATAGAGGGCGGGCGTGAAAAACTGTTTTTT.

The chain recombines TRBV27 with TRBJ2-1; TRBD2 matches 11 bases. The germline gives CDR1 MNHEY, CDR2 SMNVEV (reference sequence). The V and J ends lost 3 bases and 6 bases, in that order; junction bases with no gene match: 7. CDR3 length: 16 residues. The DNA of the CDR3 is TGTGCCAGCAGTTTTCTAGCGGGAGGACGGGGCAATGAGCAGTTCTTC. As protein: CASSFLAGGRGNEQFF.

This clone has more than one count but fewer than ten. This rearrangement joins TRBV28 to TRBJ2-4; D may be TRBD2 (5 bases). This CDR3 comprises 14 residues. The germline V gene encodes CDR1 MDHEN and CDR2 SYDVKM. Trimming removed 5 bases from V and 3 bases from J, with 11 bases in between. Here the CDR3 DNA reads TGTGCCAGCAGTCCCGGCGGGTTCAAAAACATTCAGTACTTC. It specifies CASSPGGFKNIQYF.